The rows below give T cell receptor beta chains drawn from one sample of a study of CD8+CD57+ T cells in acquired aplastic anemia. TCRdb itself ran the reads through MiXCR, one entry per CDR3 protein. The sample includes some 290,000 distinct CDR3 sequences, around 60% of them seen just once. The specimen sequenced was sorted CD4+, CD8+, or CD8+CD57+ T cells (not recorded which) from PBMCs. These receptors all come from a human donor with severe aplastic anemia or a healthy control (not recorded which). The conserved cysteine and the conserved F or W are not part of the CDR3 here. Fields, in order: J gene, V gene, CDR3 protein.

TRBJ2-5 | TRBV10-3 | AIGASGGQETQY
TRBJ2-7 | TRBV5-1 | ASSHGQGAHEQY
TRBJ2-7 | TRBV5-8 | ASSLDGEVYEQY
TRBJ1-1 | TRBV7-3 | ASSENTEAF
TRBJ2-1 | TRBV2 | ARNGDNEQF
TRBJ2-7 | TRBV19 | ASSRGTGALLVQY
TRBJ2-7 | TRBV7-2 | ASSLVTGNYEQY
TRBJ2-1 | TRBV12-3/TRBV12-4 | ASSFPRVPEQF
TRBJ2-7 | TRBV10-1 | ASGGDSSPEQY
TRBJ1-2 | TRBV7-6 | ASSRDSTNYGYT
TRBJ2-7 | TRBV9 | ARGAGVSSYEQY
TRBJ2-3 | TRBV19 | ASGAMLADTQY
TRBJ1-2 | TRBV4-3 | ASSQGTRNYGYT
TRBJ1-1 | TRBV7-9 | ASSFRPANTEAF
TRBJ2-5 | TRBV20-1 | SAIGTSGRAGQTDTYQETQY
TRBJ2-1 | TRBV24-1 | ATSDYGGSYNEQF
TRBJ1-2 | TRBV6-1 | AGSISSVDGYGYT
TRBJ2-3 | TRBV5-1 | ASSTGLAGTSTDTQY
TRBJ2-1 | TRBV15 | ATSPPARSYNEQF
TRBJ1-6 | TRBV15 | ATSGRGRAEPLH
TRBJ2-5 | TRBV9 | ASSGRQGGETQY
TRBJ1-5 | TRBV29-1 | SVDEGSRGTQH
TRBJ2-1 | TRBV24-1 | ATSELTSSGEQF
TRBJ2-1 | TRBV2 | ASSGQDNEQF
TRBJ2-7 | TRBV15 | ATSPRVSYEQY
TRBJ1-5 | TRBV15 | ATSRTVSNQPQH
TRBJ2-3 | TRBV2 | ASSEDGLRTDTQY
TRBJ2-3 | TRBV7-6 | ASSPRLAGGRTDTQY
TRBJ1-4 | TRBV7-9 | ASSFGGSGTLNEKLF
TRBJ2-5 | TRBV5-1 | ASSGAGEETQY
TRBJ1-1 | TRBV10-2 | ASSELARDAEAF
TRBJ2-7 | TRBV24-1 | ATSGDVRRRYEQY
TRBJ1-1 | TRBV5-1 | ASSLAGTGGAGTEAF
TRBJ1-2 | TRBV7-9 | ASSLAGASLGYT
TRBJ2-7 | TRBV28 | ASRRAGSPGEQY
TRBJ2-7 | TRBV20-1 | SARVGTGGIEQY
TRBJ2-3 | TRBV18 | ASSPRLGASGSTDTQY
TRBJ1-4 | TRBV7-9 | ASGQGGLFG
TRBJ1-3 | TRBV20-1 | SARPQGGGSGNTIY
TRBJ2-7 | TRBV10-3 | AGSGTGFYEQY
TRBJ2-3 | TRBV20-1 | SAAGPLSTDTQY
TRBJ1-1 | TRBV20-1 | SARREANTEAF
TRBJ2-5 | TRBV19 | AGSISNARLWGRETQY
TRBJ2-4 | TRBV2 | ASSVPGSEAKNIQY
TRBJ2-5 | TRBV12-3/TRBV12-4 | ASSLAPGTSGQETQY
TRBJ1-2 | TRBV20-1 | CAGDANMSYT
TRBJ1-1 | TRBV9 | ASSVGGVEKTEAF
TRBJ1-4 | TRBV6-1 | ASTATNEKLF
TRBJ1-2 | TRBV24-1 | ATSDLLGYGYT
TRBJ1-4 | TRBV29-1 | SVALGLGEKLF
TRBJ1-4 | TRBV28 | ASSNSGTGGEKLF
TRBJ1-4 | TRBV30 | AWSVMTGEEKLF
TRBJ2-2 | TRBV12-3/TRBV12-4 | ASSLVEKTTGELF
TRBJ2-7 | TRBV4-3 | ASSQDPTLEQY
TRBJ2-7 | TRBV6-7 | ASRNTGQGYEQY
TRBJ2-7 | TRBV4-1 | ASSQDLVFSYEQY
TRBJ2-3 | TRBV2 | ASRLTTLLTQDTQY
TRBJ1-5 | TRBV20-1 | SAYESRKSNQPQH
TRBJ1-5 | TRBV7-8 | ASSLCGTDHDGNQPQR